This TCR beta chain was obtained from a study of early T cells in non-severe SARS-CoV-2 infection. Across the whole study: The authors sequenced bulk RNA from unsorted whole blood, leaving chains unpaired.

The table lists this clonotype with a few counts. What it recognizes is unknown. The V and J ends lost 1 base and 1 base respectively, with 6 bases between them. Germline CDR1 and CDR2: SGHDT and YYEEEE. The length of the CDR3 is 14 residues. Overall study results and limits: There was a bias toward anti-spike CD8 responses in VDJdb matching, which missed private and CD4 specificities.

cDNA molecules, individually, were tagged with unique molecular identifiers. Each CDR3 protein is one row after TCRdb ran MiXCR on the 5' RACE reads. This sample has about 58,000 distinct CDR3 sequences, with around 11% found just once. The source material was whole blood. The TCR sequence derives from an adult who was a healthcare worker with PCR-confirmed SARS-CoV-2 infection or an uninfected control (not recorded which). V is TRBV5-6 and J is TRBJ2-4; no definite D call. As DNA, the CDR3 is TGTGCCAGCAGCTTGATAAGGGCCAAAAACATTCAGTACTTC. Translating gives CASSLIRAKNIQYF.